This T cell receptor (beta chain) was captured by sequencing in a study of blood T cell repertoires in COVID-19. On the study more broadly: Sources were T cells, B-cell-depleted T cells, or PBMCs; the material itself was cDNA or gDNA.

Profiled with immunoSEQ multiplex PCR; TCRdb holds only in-frame clones, not every one. The repertoire holds 25,000 to 30,000 clones, with about 84% as singletons. The TCR was taken from a man aged 45-65 years with active or convalescent COVID-19. Input material: peripheral blood.

The CDR3 DNA reads as TGTGCCAGCAGTGAATTCCCGCGCCCGGCTGAAGCTTTCTTT. Amino acids: CASSEFPRPAEAFF. The chain uses TRBV6-1 and TRBJ1-1; D is undetermined. This CDR3 comprises 14 residues. V lost 2 bases, J lost 6 bases, and 13 bases lay in between. CDR1 MNHNS and CDR2 SASEGT come from the germline V gene.